Shown below are 25 T cell receptor beta chains from a single sample sequenced in a study of cytomegalovirus exposure and HLA in healthy donors. The PCR was carried out with 60 Vbeta primers and 13 Jbeta primers. Data came from immunoSEQ multiplex PCR; TCRdb stores just in-frame clones and leaves some out. The table lists about 160,000 clones, 65% to 80% of them singletons. Sample: PBMCs. The receptors were sampled from a man aged 40-49 years in good health and CMV-seronegative.

This clone was observed once. The rearrangement uses TRBV19 and TRBJ2-7; perhaps TRBD1 as D (6 bases). Trimming left V 6 bases short and J 2 bases short, with 11 bases between. The CDR3 loop spans 13 amino acids. Germline lookup yields CDR1 LNHDA and CDR2 SQIVND (reference sequence). The CDR3 reads CASSRQAAYEQYF. CDR3 bases: TGTGCCAGTAGCCGACAGGCGGCCTACGAGCAGTACTTC.

This sequence joins TRBV27 and TRBJ2-5; weak D call: TRBD1 (7 bases). Germline CDR1 MNHEY, CDR2 SMNVEV (reference sequence). This CDR3 has 16 residues. The V and J ends lost 2 bases and 7 bases respectively, with 20 bases between them. CDR3 protein: CASSLGMAGGLGTQYF. CDR3 nucleotide sequence: TGTGCCAGCAGTTTAGGGATGGCAGGGGGGCTAGGGACCCAGTACTTC.

This clone was counted once. CDR3 in DNA: TGTGCCAGCCTGGCGGGACCCACTGAAGCTTTCTTT. Protein product: CASLAGPTEAFF. The J gene is TRBJ1-1, the V gene TRBV6-1, with D possibly being TRBD1 (5 bases). V lost 8 bases to trimming and J lost 4 bases, with 11 bases between them. This CDR3 contains 12 residues. Looked up from germline, CDR1 is MNHNS and CDR2 is SASEGT.

This clone has just one count. The chain is built from TRBV29-1 and TRBJ2-7; TRBD2 might be the D (6 bases). V lost 7 bases and J 4 bases, leaving 14 bases between the germline ends. The germline CDR1 and CDR2 sequences are SQVTM and ANQGSEA. This CDR3 is 12 amino acids long. In nucleotides, the CDR3 is TGCAGCGGGGGGGATCAGGGTTACGAGCAGTACTTC. It is translated as CSGGDQGYEQYF.

This clone was counted once. The chain combines TRBV11-3 with TRBJ1-5, with a tentative D call TRBD1 (6 bases). CDR1 is SGHNT, CDR2 YENEEA, per germline. The CDR3 sequence is 14 residues long. Trimming took off 8 bases at V and 5 bases at J, with 16 bases between the two ends. The CDR3 nucleotides are TGTGCCAGCGGCGACCCCAGGGGAGATCAGCCCCAGCATTTT. It is translated as CASGDPRGDQPQHF.

This chain joins TRBV18 and TRBJ2-5, with 7 bases matching TRBD1. The J segment lost 5 bases and the V segment lost 4 bases, leaving 7 bases of the junction unmatched. In germline, CDR1 is KGHSH, CDR2 LQKENI. This CDR3 is built from 14 residues. CDR3 in DNA: TGTGCCAGCTCACTGGAGAGGGGGCTTGAGACCCAGTACTTC. Amino acids: CASSLERGLETQYF.

Note on this clone: A junction end diverges from the germline sequence, so it may reflect a read error. The gene calls are TRBV7-9 and TRBJ2-2, with D maybe TRBD2 (7 bases). From germline, CDR1 is SEHNR and CDR2 FQNEAQ (reference sequence). The length of the CDR3 is 17 residues. CDR3 nucleotide sequence: TGTTCCAGCAGCCCCATGAGGGGGGGAAGAGGGACCGGGGAGCTGTTTTTT. Protein product: CSSSPMRGGRGTGELFF. Full variable domain (missing parts from reference TRBV7-9 and TRBJ2-2): DTGVSQNPRHKITKRGQNVTFRCDPISEHNRLYWYRQTLGQGPEFLTYFQNEAQLEKSRLLSDRFSAERPKGSFSTLEIQRTEQGDSAMYLCSSSPMRGGRGTGELFFGEGSRLTVL.

The chain carries TRBV5-5 and TRBJ2-3; 10 nucleotides align to TRBD2. The germline V gene has CDR1 SGHKS and CDR2 YYEKEE (reference sequence). The V and J ends lost 1 base and 5 bases, in that order; junction bases with no gene match: 7. The CDR3 has 16 residues. For the CDR3, the DNA is TGTGCCAGCAGCTTGTCCCCGGGACTAGCGATAGATACGCAGTATTTT. Translation gives CASSLSPGLAIDTQYF. The full variable domain, with the rest looked up from reference TRBV5-5 and TRBJ2-3, is DAGVTQSPTHLIKTRGQQVTLRCSPISGHKSVSWYQQVLGQGPQFIFQYYEKEERGRGNFPDRFSARQFPNYSSELNVNALLLGDSALYLCASSLSPGLAIDTQYFGPGTRLTVL.

The genes are TRBV2 and TRBJ2-3; 7 bases fit TRBD1. V shed 10 bases and J 0 bases; nucleotides not matched to a gene: 1. This CDR3 spans 12 amino acids. Germline CDR1 reads SNHLY; CDR2 reads FYNNEI. The CDR3 bases are TGTGCCACGGGACAGAGCACAGATACGCAGTATTTT. Its translation: CATGQSTDTQYF.

The V and J genes are TRBV7-9 and TRBJ2-5, with D possibly being TRBD2 (6 bases). This CDR3 region has 12 residues. Deletions cut 3 bases from V and 7 bases from J, with 9 bases between. The germline gives CDR1 SEHNR, CDR2 FQNEAQ (reference sequence). In DNA form, the CDR3 reads TGTGCCAGCAGCTTCAGGGAGGTGACCCAGTACTTC. This translates into CASSFREVTQYF.

The chain carries TRBV7-3 and TRBJ2-1; perhaps TRBD2 as D (5 bases). V lost 3 bases and J lost 7, with 10 bases in between. The CDR3 is 13 residues long. CDR1 and CDR2 (germline): SGHTA, FQGTGA. The DNA for the CDR3 is TGTGCCAGCAGCTTTGGGGAGAGGAATGAGCAGTTCTTC. Its translation is CASSFGERNEQFF.

Only one count was recorded for this clone. V usage is TRBV25-1 and J usage is TRBJ2-5, with D possibly being TRBD1 (5 bases). TRBJ2-7 matches the DNA end more closely, so the J call is doubtful. This CDR3 is 14 amino acids long. Germline assignment: CDR1 MGHDK and CDR2 SYGVNS. The CDR3, as DNA: TGTGCCAGCAGTGAATCTATGGTGACAGTCGAGCAGTACTTC. Translation: CASSESMVTVEQYF.

This clone occurred once. The gene calls are TRBV11-2 and TRBJ2-3; D not certain. The germline V gene has CDR1 SGHAT and CDR2 FQNNGV. The CDR3 extends over 14 amino acids. The V end was cut by 0 bases, the J end by 4 bases, with 8 bases between. The CDR3 bases are TGTGCCAGCAGCTTAGAGGGCTACTCAGATACGCAGTATTTT. Its protein product is CASSLEGYSDTQYF.

The gene calls are TRBV29-1 and TRBJ2-7; the match to TRBD1 covers 7 bases. Germline lookup yields CDR1 SQVTM and CDR2 ANQGSEA. The CDR3 spans 16 residues. The trim removed 1 base at V and 0 bases at J, leaving 9 bases unmatched. CDR3 DNA sequence: TGCAGCGTTGAAGGAAGACAGGGCCTAAGCTCCTACGAGCAGTACTTC. Protein product: CSVEGRQGLSSYEQYF.

The chain is built from TRBV13 and TRBJ1-2; 7 bases align to TRBD1. Looked up from germline, CDR1 is PRHDT and CDR2 is FYEKMQ (reference sequence). Unmatched junction bases numbered 3, after V lost 2 bases and J lost 0 bases. The CDR3 runs to 15 residues. In DNA form, the CDR3 reads TGTGCCAGCAGCTTAAGGGGACAGTCTAACTATGGCTACACCTTC. Its protein is CASSLRGQSNYGYTF.

The chain joins TRBV7-3 to TRBJ2-1, with D perhaps matching TRBD1 (6 bases). Germline values: CDR1 SGHTA, CDR2 FQGTGA. This CDR3 is 12 amino acids long. V shed 7 bases and J shed 15 bases, with 19 bases lying between them. The DNA of the CDR3 is TGTGCCAGCACCACCCGCCCGGGACAACTGTTCTTC. Translated: CASTTRPGQLFF.

The chain carries TRBV2 and TRBJ1-1, with a tentative D call TRBD1 (5 bases). The CDR3 consists of 15 residues. Trimming shortened V by 1 base and J by 4 bases, and 13 bases separated the two germline ends. Germline V gene data show CDR1 as SNHLY and CDR2 as FYNNEI. CDR3 bases: TGTGCCAGCAGTGAAGGTATGGGGGGTCGCACTGAAGCTTTCTTT. The encoded protein is CASSEGMGGRTEAFF.

The chain combines TRBV5-4 with TRBJ2-5; 7 bases are shared with TRBD1. CDR3 size: 12 residues. V lost 4 bases and J lost 5; bases outside the gene matches: 2. The V gene's germline CDR1 is SGHNT and CDR2 YYREEE (reference sequence). The CDR3: CASSETGETQYF. The CDR3 coding sequence is TGTGCCAGCAGCGAGACAGGGGAGACCCAGTACTTC. The entire variable domain, with the rest obtained from reference TRBV5-4 and TRBJ2-5, is as follows: ETGVTQSPTHLIKTRGQQVTLRCSSQSGHNTVSWYQQALGQGPQFIFQYYREEENGRGNFPPRFSGLQFPNYSSELNVNALELDDSALYLCASSETGETQYFGPGTRLLVL.

This rearrangement joins TRBV5-4 to TRBJ1-3; D is unresolved. The CDR3 length is 14 residues. V was cut by 0 bases and J by 3 bases, with 7 bases left in between. Germline CDR1 is SGHNT and CDR2 is YYREEE (reference sequence). In DNA, the CDR3 is TGTGCCAGCAGCTTGGCGGGTGGTGGAAACACCATATATTTT. It yields the protein CASSLAGGGNTIYF.

The V and J genes are TRBV9 and TRBJ2-1, with 12 nucleotides matching TRBD1. CDR3 size: 18 residues. Germline loops: CDR1 SGDLS, CDR2 YYNGEE. V lost 0 bases and J lost 3; bases outside the gene matches: 7. The CDR3 sequence is CASSVERGTGGFYNEQFF. The CDR3 nucleotides are TGTGCCAGCAGCGTAGAGAGGGGGACAGGGGGCTTCTACAATGAGCAGTTCTTC.

This clone has only one observation. Sequence at one end of the junction differs from germline and may be a read error. V is TRBV29-1 and J is TRBJ2-5; tentatively, D is TRBD1 (5 bases). CDR3 length equals 14 residues. Germline CDR1 SQVTM, CDR2 ANQGSEA. The CDR3 loop is CGVEATRGMETQYF. As DNA, the CDR3 is TGCGGCGTTGAAGCCACAAGGGGAATGGAGACCCAGTACTTC.

The chain has TRBV7-9 and TRBJ2-2, with 9 bases fitting TRBD1. Germline CDR1 is SEHNR and CDR2 is FQNEAQ (reference sequence). Unmatched junction bases numbered 11, after V lost 2 bases and J lost 7 bases. The CDR3 is made up of 17 amino acids. Here the CDR3 reads CASSLLPGQGRSGELFF. Written as DNA, the CDR3 is TGTGCCAGCAGCTTACTTCCGGGACAGGGCCGCAGCGGGGAGCTGTTTTTT.

The genes are TRBV18 and TRBJ1-5; D is possibly TRBD1 (6 bases). Germline V lookup: CDR1 KGHSH, CDR2 LQKENI. V lost 2 bases and J lost 4, with 12 bases in between. This CDR3 is built from 15 residues. CDR3 region: CASSPNQGPNQPQHF. The CDR3 nucleotides read TGTGCCAGCTCACCAAACCAGGGGCCAAATCAGCCCCAGCATTTT. Full variable domain (remainder filled in from reference TRBV18 and TRBJ1-5): NAGVMQNPRHLVRRRGQEARLRCSPMKGHSHVYWYRQLPEEGLKFMVYLQKENIIDESGMPKERFSAEFPKEGPSILRIQQVVRGDSAAYFCASSPNQGPNQPQHFGDGTRLSIL.

The chain is built from TRBV9 and TRBJ1-3; 11 nucleotides align to TRBD1. Germline V CDR1 and CDR2: SGDLS, YYNGEE. The CDR3 is 17 amino acids. V lost 0 bases to trimming and J lost 0 bases; unmatched junction nucleotides: 2. The CDR3 bases are TGTGCCAGCAGCGTAGTGGGGACAGGGGGCTCTGGAAACACCATATATTTT. Translated: CASSVVGTGGSGNTIYF.

The sample holds a few counts of this clone. The chain uses TRBV6-6 and TRBJ1-1; D not resolved. Germline lookup yields CDR1 MNHNY and CDR2 SVGAGI (reference sequence). Deletions cut 5 bases from V and 6 bases from J, with 7 bases between. This CDR3 region has 11 residues. For the CDR3, the DNA is TGTGCCAGCAGTCCTAACGCTGAAGCTTTCTTT. It is translated as CASSPNAEAFF.